Following are 30 T cell receptor beta chains from one sample sequenced in a study of blood T cells in healthy people across ages. Together with a sample-barcoded 5' primer, a J-beta primer mix was included in a second PCR lasting roughly 6 to 12 cycles. TCRdb reprocessed the 5' RACE reads with MiXCR, giving one entry per CDR3 protein. The sample contains over 500,000 distinct CDR3 sequences, 52% of which appear only once. Sample: blood. These receptors were obtained from a woman of 80 years or more in good health.

The V call is TRBV7-2, the J call TRBJ2-3; weak D call: TRBD2 (5 bases). The V end was cut by 0 bases, the J end by 8 bases, with 9 bases between. This CDR3 contains 13 residues. The germline V gene encodes CDR1 SGHTA and CDR2 FQGNSA. CDR3 region: CASSLAMGSTQYF. The DNA for the CDR3 is TGTGCCAGCAGCTTAGCGATGGGGAGTACGCAGTATTTT.

The gene calls are TRBV18 and TRBJ1-1, with D possibly being TRBD1 (6 bases). This CDR3 is built from 15 residues. CDR1 KGHSH and CDR2 LQKENI come from the germline V gene. The V and J ends lost 2 bases and 0 bases respectively, with 10 bases between them. The CDR3: CASSPSGQMNTEAFF. The CDR3 nucleotides read TGTGCCAGCTCACCATCCGGACAGATGAACACTGAAGCTTTCTTT. Based on the CDR3 plus reference TRBV18 and TRBJ1-1, the full variable domain is NAGVMQNPRHLVRRRGQEARLRCSPMKGHSHVYWYRQLPEEGLKFMVYLQKENIIDESGMPKERFSAEFPKEGPSILRIQQVVRGDSAAYFCASSPSGQMNTEAFFGQGTRLTVV.

This clonotype was seen repeatedly, ten times or more. This chain connects TRBV14 to TRBJ2-3, with D possibly matching TRBD2 (6 bases). From germline, CDR1 is SGHDN and CDR2 FVKESK. The CDR3 runs 15 residues. The V and J ends lost 4 bases and 1 base respectively, with 12 bases between them. The CDR3 region is CASSLQRARTDTQYF. In nucleotides, the CDR3 is TGTGCCAGCAGCCTTCAGCGGGCCCGCACAGATACGCAGTATTTT.

This clonotype was counted at least ten times. The chain has TRBV28 and TRBJ2-1; TRBD2 matches at 9 bases. The CDR3 covers 16 residues. Germline V gives CDR1 MDHEN, CDR2 SYDVKM. J gave up 0 bases and V 6 bases, and 6 bases lay outside the gene matches. Here the CDR3 reads CASSPWREGSYNEQFF. CDR3 nucleotide sequence: TGTGCCAGCAGCCCCTGGCGGGAGGGCTCCTACAATGAGCAGTTCTTC. The entire variable domain, with the rest obtained from reference TRBV28 and TRBJ2-1, is as follows: DVKVTQSSRYLVKRTGEKVFLECVQDMDHENMFWYRQDPGLGLRLIYFSYDVKMKEKGDIPEGYSVSREKKERFSLILESASTNQTSMYLCASSPWREGSYNEQFFGPGTRLTVL.

In its sample, this clonotype was seen once. This chain connects TRBV12-3 or TRBV12-4 to TRBJ1-6; no clear D. The CDR3 consists of 14 residues. With 6 bases removed from V and 2 bases from J, the gap between germline ends came to 8 bases. CDR3 in DNA: TGTGCCAGCAGCCCCGCAGCCTATAATTCACCCCTCCACTTT. Translating it yields CASSPAAYNSPLHF.

The chain recombines TRBV15 with TRBJ1-2; maybe TRBD1 (5 bases). CDR1 and CDR2 (germline): LNHNV, YYDKDF (reference sequence). CDR3 length: 14 amino acids. V was shortened by 3 bases and J by 6 bases, with 14 bases between the two germline ends. The CDR3 DNA reads as TGTGCCACCAGCAGGCCGGGACCATCTAATGGCTACACCTTC. It specifies CATSRPGPSNGYTF.

This chain's CDR3 is CASSEVADRPYEQYF. The CDR3 bases are TGTGCCAGCAGTGAAGTTGCGGACAGGCCCTACGAGCAGTACTTC. V usage is TRBV25-1 and J usage is TRBJ2-7, with 7 bases matching TRBD1. The length of the CDR3 is 15 residues. Germline assignment: CDR1 MGHDK and CDR2 SYGVNS. Trimming cost V 2 bases and J 2 bases; bases outside gene matches: 6.

The V gene is TRBV7-3, the J gene TRBJ1-6; a possible D gene is TRBD1 (5 bases). Germline V gene sequence: CDR1 SGHTA, CDR2 FQGTGA. This CDR3 is 15 amino acids long. Trimming cost V 1 base and J 7 bases, with 11 bases left between them. The CDR3 here is CASSLSGTINSPLHF. The CDR3 coding sequence is TGTGCCAGCAGCTTAAGTGGGACGATAAATTCACCCCTCCACTTT.

The chain carries TRBV29-1 and TRBJ2-7; D may be TRBD1 or TRBD2 (5 bases each). V was pared by 7 bases and J by 1 base, with 11 bases between. The CDR3 loop spans 12 amino acids. CDR1 is SQVTM, CDR2 ANQGSEA, per germline. The CDR3 spells CSAGQRSYEQYF. In nucleotides, the CDR3 is TGCAGCGCGGGGCAGCGTTCCTACGAGCAGTACTTC.

This clonotype came up once. The rearrangement joins TRBV6-5 to TRBJ2-1; 7 nucleotides match TRBD1. The CDR3 runs 15 residues. After removal of 6 bases from V and 5 bases from J, the junction contained 10 bases not matched to a gene. Germline loops: CDR1 MNHEY, CDR2 SVGAGI. CDR3 nucleotide sequence: TGTGCCAGCAGATCCGACAGGGTTGCGGACAATGAGCAGTTCTTC. Translation gives CASRSDRVADNEQFF.

This clonotype was observed a handful of times. The CDR3 spells CASSVGSGYTGELFF. The CDR3, as DNA: TGTGCCAGCAGCGTAGGAAGCGGTTACACCGGGGAGCTGTTTTTT. This chain links TRBV9 with TRBJ2-2, with a possible D match to TRBD2 (5 bases). The CDR3 has 15 residues. Trimming removed 0 bases at V and 3 bases at J, with 9 bases between. In germline, CDR1 is SGDLS, CDR2 YYNGEE.

V usage is TRBV20-1 and J usage is TRBJ2-5; the D gene is possibly TRBD1 (6 bases). The end of the DNA fits TRBJ2-7 better, so the J call may be wrong. Germline V gene lookup returns CDR1 DFQATT and CDR2 SNEGSKA (reference sequence). The CDR3 length is 15 residues. CDR3 in DNA: TGCAGTGCGCTCGCCAGGGGCACAGGGACCTACGAGCAGTACTTC. Its protein product is CSALARGTGTYEQYF.

The gene calls are TRBV7-8 and TRBJ2-7, with 12 bases aligning to TRBD2. This CDR3 contains 17 residues. Germline assignment: CDR1 SGHVS and CDR2 FQNEAQ. V was clipped by 1 base and J by 4 bases; unmatched bases: 8. The CDR3 reads CASSLETSGRFLYEQYF. In DNA form, the CDR3 reads TGTGCCAGCAGCTTAGAAACTAGCGGGAGGTTTTTGTACGAGCAGTACTTC.

The chain has TRBV29-1 and TRBJ2-5; D tentatively reads TRBD1 or TRBD2 (6 bases each). V lost 6 bases and J 5 bases, leaving 16 bases between the germline ends. The CDR3 is 13 amino acids. Germline V gives CDR1 SQVTM, CDR2 ANQGSEA. CDR3 sequence (DNA): TGCAGCGTCAGAGGGGGGACTGACGAGACCCAGTACTTC. Its translation: CSVRGGTDETQYF.

The V call is TRBV5-1, the J call TRBJ1-4; possible D gene TRBD1, 6 bases. Germline V gives CDR1 SGHRS, CDR2 YFSETQ. There are 16 residues in the CDR3. Trimming pared 4 bases from V and 5 bases from J, leaving 18 bases between. The CDR3 nucleotides read TGCGCCAGCAGCGAGCGGCCGGACAGATCAAATGAAAAACTGTTTTTT. Protein product: CASSERPDRSNEKLFF.

This clonotype was seen many times. This chain joins TRBV25-1 and TRBJ1-2; 8 nucleotides align to TRBD1. After removal of 3 bases from V and 2 bases from J, the junction contained 2 bases not matched to a gene. CDR3 length equals 14 residues. The germline V gene encodes CDR1 MGHDK and CDR2 SYGVNS. The CDR3 DNA reads TGTGCCAGCAGTGAGCAGGGGGCGAACTATGGCTACACCTTC. Residues: CASSEQGANYGYTF.

As concerns this clonotype: One end of the junction varies from germline; a read error may be responsible. The rearrangement uses TRBV12-3 or TRBV12-4 and TRBJ2-1, with TRBD2 as a possible D gene (5 bases). The CDR3 spans 16 residues. DNA of the CDR3: TGTGCCAGCAGTTTTTTTGCCCGTGATAGAGCGGATGAGGAGTTCTTC. Protein sequence: CASSFFARDRADEEFF.

This CDR3 reads CSAPTGLGIQPQHF. CDR3 nucleotide sequence: TGCAGTGCCCCGACAGGGTTGGGGATTCAGCCCCAGCATTTT. This chain links TRBV20-1 with TRBJ1-5, with 7 bases identical to TRBD1. The CDR3 consists of 14 residues. With V trimmed by 6 bases and J by 6 bases, 11 bases remained unmatched. Germline lookup yields CDR1 DFQATT and CDR2 SNEGSKA (reference sequence).

This clonotype appeared many times. This rearrangement joins TRBV7-9 to TRBJ2-5, with D hard to call. V lost 6 bases and J 5 bases, leaving 7 bases between the germline ends. Looked up from germline, CDR1 is SEHNR and CDR2 is FQNEAQ (reference sequence). This CDR3 is built from 11 residues. The CDR3 spells CASSYWETQYF. The CDR3 bases are TGTGCCAGCAGTTATTGGGAGACCCAGTACTTC.

This clonotype was counted ten times or more. V and J are TRBV7-9 and TRBJ1-6; D is uncertain. This CDR3 contains 15 residues. Trimming shortened V by 8 bases and J by 0 bases, and 11 bases separated the two germline ends. Per the germline V gene, CDR1 is SEHNR and CDR2 is FQNEAQ (reference sequence). This CDR3 reads CASAEGSSYNSPLHF. The CDR3 DNA is TGTGCCAGCGCAGAAGGAAGCTCCTATAATTCACCCCTCCACTTT.

A word on this clonotype: This clone may be a read error of a much larger clone one base away. The chain carries TRBV18 and TRBJ2-3, with unresolved D. Germline lookup yields CDR1 KGHSH and CDR2 LQKENI. V was pared by 2 bases and J by 1 base, with 13 bases between. The CDR3 loop spans 16 amino acids. CDR3 in amino acids: CASSPAGPVCTDTQYF. The CDR3 DNA follows: TGTGCCAGCTCACCAGCCGGACCGGTGTGCACAGATACGCAGTATTTT.

This clonotype was counted only a few times. V usage is TRBV30 and J usage is TRBJ2-2; no reliable D call. The CDR3 covers 16 residues. Germline-derived CDR1 and CDR2 are GTSNPN and SVGIG (reference sequence). The V and J ends lost 0 bases and 2 bases respectively, with 13 bases between them. CDR3 in amino acids: CAWSVRRMANTGELFF. Written as DNA, the CDR3 is TGTGCCTGGAGTGTACGAAGGATGGCCAACACCGGGGAGCTGTTTTTT.

This chain uses TRBV20-1 with TRBJ2-5; D unresolved. CDR1 and CDR2 (germline): DFQATT, SNEGSKA (reference sequence). Trimming shortened V by 0 bases and J by 2 bases, and 10 bases separated the two germline ends. The CDR3 runs to 14 residues. This chain's CDR3 is CSARDLSAQETQYF. DNA of the CDR3: TGCAGTGCTAGAGATCTGTCAGCACAAGAGACCCAGTACTTC.

Points on this clonotype: This may come from a read error, since a much larger clone is one base off. This chain uses TRBV20-1 with TRBJ1-5; D is ambiguous. The germline V gene has CDR1 DFQATT and CDR2 SNEGSKA (reference sequence). This CDR3 comprises 13 residues. Here the CDR3 DNA reads TGCAGTTACACCAGGAATAGCAATCAGCCCCGGCATTTT. Translation gives CSYTRNSNQPRHF.

As to this clonotype: Just one base apart from a much larger clone, this may be a read error. This chain links TRBV20-1 with TRBJ2-5; 9 nucleotides agree with TRBD2. The CDR3 loop spans 17 amino acids. The germline CDR1 and CDR2 sequences are DFQATT and SNEGSKA (reference sequence). CDR3 DNA sequence: TGCAGTGCTAGTAAACGCGGGGGGGCTTCGAGACGAGAGGCCCAGTACTTC. Amino acid sequence: CSASKRGGASRREAQYF.

This chain links TRBV3-1 with TRBJ2-1, with TRBD2 matching over 11 bases. The length of the CDR3 is 15 residues. J lost 5 bases, V lost 5 bases, and 5 bases had no gene match. Per the germline V gene, CDR1 is LGHDT and CDR2 is YNNKEL (reference sequence). This CDR3 is CASSTTSGIDNEQFF. For the CDR3, the DNA is TGTGCCAGCAGCACGACTAGCGGGATAGACAATGAGCAGTTCTTC.

This clonotype was picked up many times. The chain combines TRBV9 with TRBJ1-2, with D perhaps matching TRBD1 (5 bases). CDR1 is SGDLS and CDR2 is YYNGEE in the germline V gene. With 4 bases removed from V and 0 bases from J, the gap between germline ends came to 13 bases. The CDR3 runs to 15 residues. This CDR3 reads CASSPYGGTNYGYTF. CDR3 DNA sequence: TGTGCCAGCAGCCCCTACGGGGGGACTAACTATGGCTACACCTTC.

The V and J genes are TRBV24-1 and TRBJ2-6; 7 nucleotides line up with TRBD1. Germline CDR1 is KGHDR and CDR2 is SFDVKD. V shed 4 bases and J 0 bases; nucleotides not matched to a gene: 5. CDR3 size: 17 residues. In DNA form, the CDR3 reads TGTGCCACCAGTGACTCGACAGGGAGCTCTGGGGCCAACGTCCTGACTTTC. Protein: CATSDSTGSSGANVLTF.

The chain recombines TRBV20-1 with TRBJ1-2; 8 bases are shared with TRBD1. The CDR3 length is 14 residues. Unmatched junction bases numbered 7, after V lost 6 bases and J lost 1 base. Germline V gene data show CDR1 as DFQATT and CDR2 as SNEGSKA (reference sequence). The CDR3 here is CSALPGQGNYGYTF. The CDR3 bases are TGCAGTGCCCTTCCCGGACAGGGTAACTATGGCTACACCTTC.

This clonotype was counted a few times. The V call is TRBV6-6, the J call TRBJ2-5; D gene uncertain. Trimming pared 6 bases from V and 2 bases from J, leaving 10 bases between. Germline CDR1 is MNHNY and CDR2 is SVGAGI (reference sequence). This CDR3 is 13 amino acids long. The CDR3 spells CASRKRQQETQYF. CDR3 bases: TGTGCCAGCAGGAAAAGACAACAAGAGACCCAGTACTTC.